This TCR beta chain was recorded in a study of beta chain features in type 1 diabetes. The germline V gene encodes CDR1 SEHNR and CDR2 FQNEAQ (reference sequence). This CDR3 is 14 amino acids long. Trimming cost V 5 bases and J 0 bases, with 11 bases left between them. Reverse transcription of all isolated RNA meant that expressed TCRB transcripts were sequenced. Using immunoSEQ multiplex PCR, the repertoire was profiled, and TCRdb retains in-frame clones only, with some absent. In the table there are hundreds of thousands of clones, roughly 13% of which are singletons. A heparinised blood draw that averaged approximately 120 mL was obtained once from each donor. General observations from the study: There was no resolution here of whether HLA type influences TCRB rearrangement. Type 1 diabetes patients showed a moderate but significant shortening of TCRB CDR3s in all four CD4+ subsets.

This clone was picked up a small number of times. What it binds is unknown. What was sequenced was naive CD4+ T cells from blood. The receptor was derived from a man younger than 35 with type 1 diabetes. This chain uses TRBV7-9 with TRBJ2-7; no definite D call. This chain's CDR3 is CASSSLYISYEQYF. CDR3 DNA: TGTGCCAGCAGCAGCCTTTACATCTCCTACGAGCAGTACTTC.